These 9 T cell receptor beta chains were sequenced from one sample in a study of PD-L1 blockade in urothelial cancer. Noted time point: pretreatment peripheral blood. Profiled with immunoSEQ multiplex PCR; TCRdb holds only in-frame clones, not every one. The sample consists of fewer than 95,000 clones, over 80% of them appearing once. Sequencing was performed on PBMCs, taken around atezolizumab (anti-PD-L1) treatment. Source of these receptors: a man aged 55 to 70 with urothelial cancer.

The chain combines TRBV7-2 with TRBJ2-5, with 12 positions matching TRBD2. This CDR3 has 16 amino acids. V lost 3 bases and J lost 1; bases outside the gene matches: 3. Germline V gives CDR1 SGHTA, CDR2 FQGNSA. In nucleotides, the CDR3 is TGTGCCAGCAGCTTGAGGACTAGCGGGATCCAAGAGACCCAGTACTTC. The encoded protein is CASSLRTSGIQETQYF.

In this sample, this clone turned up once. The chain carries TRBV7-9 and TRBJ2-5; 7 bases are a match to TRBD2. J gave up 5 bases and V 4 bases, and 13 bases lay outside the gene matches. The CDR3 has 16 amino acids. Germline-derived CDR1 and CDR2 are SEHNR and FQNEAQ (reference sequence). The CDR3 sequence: CASSSSAAGRIETQYF. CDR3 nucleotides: TGTGCCAGCAGCTCCTCAGCGGCCGGGAGGATCGAGACCCAGTACTTC. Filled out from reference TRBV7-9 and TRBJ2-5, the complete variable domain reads DTGVSQNPRHKITKRGQNVTFRCDPISEHNRLYWYRQTLGQGPEFLTYFQNEAQLEKSRLLSDRFSAERPKGSFSTLEIQRTEQGDSAMYLCASSSSAAGRIETQYFGPGTRLLVL.

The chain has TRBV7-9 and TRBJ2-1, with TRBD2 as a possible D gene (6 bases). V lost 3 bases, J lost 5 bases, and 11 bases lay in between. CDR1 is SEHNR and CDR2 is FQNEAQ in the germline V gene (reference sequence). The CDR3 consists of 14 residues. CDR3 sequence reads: CASSFQRVNNEQFF. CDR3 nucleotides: TGTGCCAGCAGCTTTCAGCGGGTCAACAATGAGCAGTTCTTC.

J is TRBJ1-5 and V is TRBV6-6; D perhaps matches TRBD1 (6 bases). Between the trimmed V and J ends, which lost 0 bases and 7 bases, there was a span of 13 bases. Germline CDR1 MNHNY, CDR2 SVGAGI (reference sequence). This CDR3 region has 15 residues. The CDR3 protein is CASSYSSGAGQPQHF. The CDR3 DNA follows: TGTGCCAGCAGTTACTCTTCAGGGGCCGGACAGCCCCAGCATTTT.

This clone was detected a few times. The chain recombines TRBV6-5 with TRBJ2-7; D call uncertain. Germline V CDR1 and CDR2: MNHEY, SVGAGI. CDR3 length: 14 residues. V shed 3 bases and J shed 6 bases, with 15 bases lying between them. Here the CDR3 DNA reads TGTGCCAGCAGTTATAGGAGCCCTGTGACCGAGCAGTACTTC. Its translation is CASSYRSPVTEQYF.

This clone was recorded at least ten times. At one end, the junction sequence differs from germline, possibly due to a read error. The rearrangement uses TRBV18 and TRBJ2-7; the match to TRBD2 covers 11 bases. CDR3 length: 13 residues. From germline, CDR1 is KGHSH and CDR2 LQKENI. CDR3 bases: TGTGCCAGCTCACCCGGGCTAGCGGGGGGCGGCCACTTC. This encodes CASSPGLAGGGHF. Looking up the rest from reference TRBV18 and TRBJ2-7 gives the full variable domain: NAGVMQNPRHLVRRRGQEARLRCSPMKGHSHVYWYRQLPEEGLKFMVYLQKENIIDESGMPKERFSAEFPKEGPSILRIQQVVRGDSAAYFCASSPGLAGGGHFGPGTRLTVT.

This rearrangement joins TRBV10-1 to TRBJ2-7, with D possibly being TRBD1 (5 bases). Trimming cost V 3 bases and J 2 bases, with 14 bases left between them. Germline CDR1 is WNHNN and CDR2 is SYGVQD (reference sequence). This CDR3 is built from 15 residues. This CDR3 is CASSDRGEPPYEQYF. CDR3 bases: TGCGCCAGCAGTGATAGGGGCGAGCCCCCCTACGAGCAGTACTTC.

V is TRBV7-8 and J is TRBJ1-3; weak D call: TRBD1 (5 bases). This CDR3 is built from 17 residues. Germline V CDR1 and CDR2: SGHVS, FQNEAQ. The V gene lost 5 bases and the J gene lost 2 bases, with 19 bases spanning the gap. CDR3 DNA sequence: TGTGCCAGCAGCCTCCAAGGAGGGACCGTCCCTGGAAACACCATATATTTT. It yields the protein CASSLQGGTVPGNTIYF.

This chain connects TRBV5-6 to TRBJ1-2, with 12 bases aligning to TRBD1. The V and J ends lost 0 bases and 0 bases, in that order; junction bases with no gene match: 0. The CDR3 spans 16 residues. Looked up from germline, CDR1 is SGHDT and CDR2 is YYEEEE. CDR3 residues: CASSLGDRGPNYGYTF. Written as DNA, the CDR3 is TGTGCCAGCAGCTTGGGGGACAGGGGGCCTAACTATGGCTACACCTTC. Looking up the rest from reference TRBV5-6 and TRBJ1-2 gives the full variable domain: DAGVTQSPTHLIKTRGQQVTLRCSPKSGHDTVSWYQQALGQGPQFIFQYYEEEERQRGNFPDRFSGHQFPNYSSELNVNALLLGDSALYLCASSLGDRGPNYGYTFGSGTRLTVV.